The 9 T cell receptor beta chains below come from one sample, sequenced in a study of beta chain features in type 1 diabetes. The entirety of the isolated RNA underwent reverse transcription, so expressed TCRB transcripts were sequenced. Sequenced by immunoSEQ multiplex PCR; TCRdb stores in-frame clones only, minus some. The sample yields some 140,000 clones, 9% to 9.5% seen once. Sequencing was performed on central memory CD4+ T cells from blood. The receptors shown here come from a young man in good health.

This clone was seen a handful of times. The chain combines TRBV7-3 with TRBJ2-7; 10 bases map to TRBD1. CDR1 and CDR2 from the germline V gene are SGHTA and FQGTGA. CDR3 length: 14 amino acids. J gave up 3 bases and V 5 bases, and 4 bases lay outside the gene matches. CDR3 nucleotides: TGTGCCAGCAGCCCCCGGGACAGGGGCTACGAGCAGTACTTC. It is translated as CASSPRDRGYEQYF.

The table lists this clone with a few counts. The V call is TRBV6-6, the J call TRBJ2-3; D might be TRBD2 (7 bases). Trimming left V 8 bases short and J 6 bases short, with 12 bases between. This CDR3 contains 12 residues. Germline V CDR1 and CDR2: MNHNY, SVGAGI (reference sequence). CDR3 region: CASGGAGDTQYF. The CDR3 bases are TGTGCCAGCGGGGGGGCCGGTGATACGCAGTATTTT.

The chain employs TRBV5-4 and TRBJ2-4, with 12 nucleotides matching TRBD1. After removal of 3 bases from V and 6 bases from J, the junction contained 4 bases not matched to a gene. The CDR3 contains 15 residues. Germline lookup yields CDR1 SGHNT and CDR2 YYREEE (reference sequence). The CDR3 nucleotides are TGTGCCAGCAGCTGGGGACAGGGGGCCGGAAACATTCAGTACTTC. It translates to CASSWGQGAGNIQYF.

This chain connects TRBV7-3 to TRBJ2-3, with 10 bases matching TRBD2. With V trimmed by 5 bases and J by 4 bases, 9 bases remained unmatched. The germline V gene has CDR1 SGHTA and CDR2 FQGTGA. The CDR3 is 16 amino acids. CDR3 bases: TGTGCCAGCAGCCACGCTAGCGGGGGTGGTGCAGATACGCAGTATTTT. Translated: CASSHASGGGADTQYF.

The chain employs TRBV7-3 and TRBJ2-6, with D tentatively TRBD1 (6 bases). This CDR3 region has 17 residues. Trimming removed 2 bases at V and 2 bases at J, with 13 bases between. The germline gives CDR1 SGHTA, CDR2 FQGTGA. This CDR3 reads CASSLEGRGAGANVLTF. CDR3 nucleotide sequence: TGTGCCAGCAGCTTAGAGGGCAGGGGAGCTGGGGCCAACGTCCTGACTTTC.

This clone was seen ten or more times. A read error may produce the germline difference seen at one junction end. The chain employs TRBV7-2 and TRBJ2-1; weak D call: TRBD2 (6 bases). Germline CDR1 SGHTA, CDR2 FQGNSA. This CDR3 has 14 amino acids. The CDR3 loop reads CASSSPIHGTASLF. The CDR3 DNA reads as TGTGCCAGCAGCTCCCCGATCCACGGGACTGCGTCTCTCTTC.

This clone has a handful of counts. The chain combines TRBV6-6 with TRBJ2-7, with TRBD1 as a possible D gene (6 bases). The germline V gene has CDR1 MNHNY and CDR2 SVGAGI (reference sequence). This CDR3 has 14 residues. Trimming cost V 2 bases and J 1 base, with 9 bases left between them. The CDR3 DNA reads TGTGCCAGCAGTTACCGAGGACAGTCCTACGAGCAGTACTTC. Amino acids: CASSYRGQSYEQYF.

The rearrangement uses TRBV19 and TRBJ2-5; TRBD2 agrees at 13 bases. The CDR3 length is 14 residues. Trimming at V came to 7 bases and at J to 3 bases, leaving 2 bases not matched to a gene. From germline, CDR1 is LNHDA and CDR2 SQIVND (reference sequence). The DNA for the CDR3 is TGTGCCAGTACAACTAGCGGGGGGGAAGAGACCCAGTACTTC. Protein product: CASTTSGGEETQYF.

The rearrangement joins TRBV29-1 to TRBJ2-1, with TRBD1 matching over 12 bases. The CDR3 extends over 16 amino acids. From germline, CDR1 is SQVTM and CDR2 ANQGSEA. The V segment lost 2 bases and the J segment 7 bases; nucleotides outside the gene matches: 9. The CDR3 spells CSVERRGDRGQNEQFF. The CDR3 bases are TGCAGCGTTGAAAGGCGCGGGGACAGGGGGCAAAATGAGCAGTTCTTC.